This T cell receptor beta chain came from a study of cytomegalovirus exposure and HLA in healthy donors. General study findings and limits: The authors later found TCR association rates varying by HLA locus, with DRB1 most and HLA-C fewest. Later analysis identified 16,951 TCR beta sequences associated with HLA alleles, using a false discovery rate threshold of 0.05.

Note on this clone: Its antigen is not identified.

Primers included in the PCR were 60 Vbeta and 13 Jbeta primers. Using immunoSEQ multiplex PCR, the repertoire was profiled, and TCRdb retains in-frame clones only, with some absent. The listing records 70,000 or so clones. The CDR3 length is 14 residues. CDR1 is SEHNR and CDR2 is FQNEAQ in the germline V gene (reference sequence). After removal of 5 bases from V and 2 bases from J, the junction contained 2 bases not matched to a gene. All donors participated as healthy donors of bone marrow. V gene TRBV7-9 combines with J gene TRBJ1-3, with 8 nucleotides matching TRBD1. The sequencing input was PBMCs. The sequence came from a man aged 35-49 years in good health and CMV-seronegative. This chain's CDR3 is CASSRTGTGNTIYF. The CDR3 DNA reads as TGTGCCAGCAGCAGGACAGGGACTGGAAACACCATATATTTT.